Below are 27 T cell receptor beta chains sequenced from a single sample in a study of cytomegalovirus exposure and HLA in healthy donors. TCRdb keeps only in-frame clones here, not all; method: immunoSEQ multiplex PCR. The sample has some 69,000 clones, roughly 96% seen once. The sample was PBMCs. All receptors come from a man aged 18-30 years in good health and CMV-seronegative.

The CDR3 here is CASSVQGMNEKLFF. Written as DNA, the CDR3 is TGTGCCAGCAGCGTACAGGGGATGAATGAAAAACTGTTTTTT. The chain carries TRBV2 and TRBJ1-4, with TRBD1 identical over 7 bases. Germline V gene lookup returns CDR1 SNHLY and CDR2 FYNNEI. This CDR3 is 14 amino acids long. V gave up 6 bases and J gave up 5 bases; unmatched junction bases: 6.

The chain recombines TRBV7-2 with TRBJ1-1; 9 bases align to TRBD1. The CDR3 runs to 13 residues. V trimming: 5 bases; J trimming: 4 bases; junction bases outside the gene matches: 2. Germline CDR1 is SGHTA and CDR2 is FQGNSA. CDR3 coding DNA: TGTGCCAGCAGCCCGACAGGGGGCACTGAAGCTTTCTTT. Translating gives CASSPTGGTEAFF.

V and J are TRBV6-1 and TRBJ2-7, with 8 positions matching TRBD2. In germline, CDR1 is MNHNS, CDR2 SASEGT. V was pared by 6 bases and J by 4 bases, with 11 bases of the junction left unmatched. The CDR3 is made up of 15 amino acids. The CDR3 DNA reads as TGTGCCAGCAGAGGCAGCGGGACGGGGGGGTACGAGCAGTACTTC. Translating it yields CASRGSGTGGYEQYF.

The V call is TRBV30, the J call TRBJ1-2, with 8 bases lining up with TRBD1. Trimming removed 4 bases from V and 0 bases from J; junction bases left unmatched: 10. CDR1 GTSNPN and CDR2 SVGIG come from the germline V gene (reference sequence). The CDR3 is 16 residues long. CDR3 in amino acids: CAWIGQGAPSNYGYTF. CDR3 nucleotides: TGTGCCTGGATCGGGCAGGGGGCCCCCTCTAACTATGGCTACACCTTC.

The V gene is TRBV27, the J gene TRBJ2-3; TRBD1 is a possible D gene (6 bases). The CDR3 consists of 15 residues. Deletions cut 6 bases from V and 2 bases from J, with 15 bases between. CDR1 is MNHEY and CDR2 is SMNVEV in the germline V gene (reference sequence). CDR3 protein: CASRQGGQFTDTQYF. The CDR3 DNA is TGTGCCAGCAGACAAGGTGGACAGTTCACAGATACGCAGTATTTT.

V is TRBV6-6 and J is TRBJ1-1; D is perhaps TRBD1 (6 bases). The CDR3 is 12 amino acids. Looked up from germline, CDR1 is MNHNY and CDR2 is SVGAGI (reference sequence). V shed 6 bases and J shed 7 bases, with 12 bases lying between them. CDR3 region: CASSRGEGEAFF. CDR3 DNA sequence: TGTGCCAGCAGCAGGGGTGAGGGTGAAGCTTTCTTT.

The J gene is TRBJ2-1, the V gene TRBV19; unclear D gene. V lost 9 bases, J lost 8 bases, and 14 bases lay in between. Germline CDR1 is LNHDA and CDR2 is SQIVND (reference sequence). The CDR3 consists of 12 residues. CDR3 amino acids: CASSSGKYEQFF. The CDR3 DNA sequence: TGTGCCAGCTCTTCGGGTAAATATGAGCAGTTCTTC.

This clone was counted a single time. The rearrangement uses TRBV21-1 and TRBJ2-7; TRBD2 was called by the table and not checked on the DNA. TRBV21-1 counts as a pseudogene. CDR3 size: 14 residues. CDR3 nucleotide sequence: TGTGCCAGCAGCCGGGGGGGGAGCTCCTACGAGCAGTACTTC. Translation gives CASSRGGSSYEQYF.

This sequence joins TRBV2 and TRBJ2-7; 7 positions match TRBD2. J was trimmed by 2 bases and V by 0 bases; bases with no gene match: 4. The CDR3 contains 15 residues. Germline V CDR1 and CDR2: SNHLY, FYNNEI. The CDR3 DNA reads TGTGCCAGCAGTGAAGCGGGGAGGGAGACCTACGAGCAGTACTTC. It translates to CASSEAGRETYEQYF.

The gene calls are TRBV19 and TRBJ1-2; TRBD1 might be the D (6 bases). The CDR3 runs 14 residues. V was clipped by 3 bases and J by 6 bases, with 14 bases between them. Germline V lookup: CDR1 LNHDA, CDR2 SQIVND (reference sequence). The CDR3 loop is CASSIGGRRDGYTF. The CDR3 DNA reads TGTGCCAGTAGTATCGGGGGGCGCAGGGATGGCTACACCTTC.

The chain employs TRBV28 and TRBJ1-2; no firm D call. The CDR3 is 11 amino acids. V was trimmed by 5 bases and J by 8 bases, leaving 9 bases between them. Germline values: CDR1 MDHEN, CDR2 SYDVKM. The CDR3 is CASSQREGYTF. CDR3 coding DNA: TGTGCCAGCAGTCAGCGGGAAGGCTACACCTTC.

This clone occurred once. This chain uses TRBV19 with TRBJ1-3, with no clear D. V lost 1 base and J lost 4, with 5 bases in between. There are 13 residues in the CDR3. CDR1 and CDR2 (germline): LNHDA, SQIVND (reference sequence). CDR3 bases: TGTGCCAGTAGTATAGGTCTCGGAAACACCATATATTTT. Protein: CASSIGLGNTIYF.

The V and J genes are TRBV5-4 and TRBJ1-2; no clear D gene. Germline-derived CDR1 and CDR2 are SGHNT and YYREEE (reference sequence). V was cut by 4 bases and J by 0 bases, with 7 bases left in between. The CDR3 contains 13 residues. CDR3 in DNA: TGTGCCAGCAGCACGGGGACTAACTATGGCTACACCTTC. The encoded protein is CASSTGTNYGYTF.

The chain carries TRBV28 and TRBJ1-4; perhaps TRBD1 as D (5 bases). The V gene's germline CDR1 is MDHEN and CDR2 SYDVKM. The length of the CDR3 is 13 residues. Between the trimmed V and J ends, which lost 4 bases and 8 bases, there was a span of 11 bases. CDR3 protein: CASSSGTREKLFF. The CDR3 DNA is TGTGCCAGCAGTTCCGGGACTCGGGAAAAACTGTTTTTT. Variable domain in full (rest from reference TRBV28 and TRBJ1-4): DVKVTQSSRYLVKRTGEKVFLECVQDMDHENMFWYRQDPGLGLRLIYFSYDVKMKEKGDIPEGYSVSREKKERFSLILESASTNQTSMYLCASSSGTREKLFFGSGTQLSVL.

The chain links TRBV21-1 to TRBJ1-5. TRBV21-1 is given as a pseudogene. This CDR3 has 14 residues. In nucleotides, the CDR3 is TGTGCCAGCAGCAAAGTGAGCAGCAATCAGCCCCAGCATTTT. Translating it yields CASSKVSSNQPQHF.

This clone was recorded only once. V is TRBV5-1 and J is TRBJ1-4, with unresolved D. In germline, CDR1 is SGHRS, CDR2 YFSETQ. The length of the CDR3 is 14 residues. Trimming stripped 0 bases from V and 3 bases from J, with 6 bases between. Written as DNA, the CDR3 is TGCGCCAGCAGCTTGGACAGTTCTAATGAAAAACTGTTTTTT. It yields the protein CASSLDSSNEKLFF.

The gene calls are TRBV5-4 and TRBJ1-2; D might be TRBD1 (5 bases). The CDR3 length is 14 residues. Trimming removed 3 bases from V and 4 bases from J, with 13 bases in between. Germline CDR1 reads SGHNT; CDR2 reads YYREEE (reference sequence). The CDR3, as DNA: TGTGCCAGCAGCTCCGACAGAGGTGCCTATGGCTACACCTTC. Translated: CASSSDRGAYGYTF. Using reference TRBV5-4 and TRBJ1-2 for the parts outside the CDR3, the full variable domain is ETGVTQSPTHLIKTRGQQVTLRCSSQSGHNTVSWYQQALGQGPQFIFQYYREEENGRGNFPPRFSGLQFPNYSSELNVNALELDDSALYLCASSSDRGAYGYTFGSGTRLTVV.

CDR3 in DNA: TGTGCCAGCAGCCCCGGGGGATTAAGCAATCAGCCCCAGCATTTT. Protein: CASSPGGLSNQPQHF. V gene TRBV2 combines with J gene TRBJ1-5; tentatively, D is TRBD1 (5 bases). V lost 6 bases and J 1 base, leaving 13 bases between the germline ends. CDR3 length: 15 residues. Per the germline V gene, CDR1 is SNHLY and CDR2 is FYNNEI.

The genes are TRBV11-2 and TRBJ2-7; weak D call: TRBD2 (5 bases). CDR1 and CDR2 from the germline V gene are SGHAT and FQNNGV. The CDR3 totals 14 residues. Deletions cut 5 bases from V and 2 bases from J, with 13 bases between. Here the CDR3 reads CASSPLDWAYEQYF. CDR3 bases: TGTGCCAGCAGCCCTCTGGACTGGGCCTACGAGCAGTACTTC.

The chain links TRBV10-3 to TRBJ1-1; D might be TRBD1 (5 bases). Germline values: CDR1 ENHRY, CDR2 SYGVKD. V gave up 5 bases and J gave up 7 bases, with 20 bases separating them. This CDR3 comprises 15 residues. CDR3 sequence (DNA): TGTGCCATCAGTATAGGACAAACAACAGCGAATGAAGCTTTCTTT. It codes for CAISIGQTTANEAFF.

The chain couples TRBV9 to TRBJ2-2; 12 bases are a match to TRBD1. Germline V gene sequence: CDR1 SGDLS, CDR2 YYNGEE. The CDR3 loop spans 18 amino acids. Trimming at V came to 4 bases and at J to 4 bases, leaving 11 bases not matched to a gene. The CDR3: CASSHPGQGALFTGELFF. The CDR3 DNA follows: TGTGCCAGCAGCCATCCGGGACAGGGGGCATTGTTCACCGGGGAGCTGTTTTTT. Using reference TRBV9 and TRBJ2-2 for the parts outside the CDR3, the full variable domain is DSGVTQTPKHLITATGQRVTLRCSPRSGDLSVYWYQQSLDQGLQFLIQYYNGEERAKGNILERFSAQQFPDLHSELNLSSLELGDSALYFCASSHPGQGALFTGELFFGEGSRLTVL.

The gene calls are TRBV9 and TRBJ2-3; D not resolved. CDR3 length equals 15 residues. Germline V gives CDR1 SGDLS, CDR2 YYNGEE. Trimming left V 0 bases short and J 2 bases short, with 10 bases between. CDR3 sequence (DNA): TGTGCCAGCAGCGTAGGGCAGGCGTTCACAGATACGCAGTATTTT. Protein product: CASSVGQAFTDTQYF.

J is TRBJ1-2 and V is TRBV30; D might be TRBD1 (5 bases). The germline gives CDR1 GTSNPN, CDR2 SVGIG (reference sequence). There are 13 residues in the CDR3. The V gene lost 3 bases and the J gene lost 4 bases, with 12 bases spanning the gap. CDR3 loop: CAWRTGHLYGYTF. The CDR3 DNA sequence: TGTGCCTGGAGAACAGGACATCTCTATGGCTACACCTTC.

The genes are TRBV28 and TRBJ1-2; D perhaps matches TRBD1 (6 bases). The CDR3 is made up of 15 amino acids. Germline V gene lookup returns CDR1 MDHEN and CDR2 SYDVKM. The V end lost 4 bases, the J end lost 7 bases, and 19 bases lay between the germline ends. CDR3 sequence reads: CASSSGRGLWSGYTF. The CDR3 bases are TGTGCCAGCAGTTCGGGGCGGGGGCTATGGAGTGGCTACACCTTC.

The genes are TRBV5-4 and TRBJ2-1, with TRBD2 identical over 12 bases. This CDR3 region has 16 residues. The V segment lost 0 bases and the J segment 8 bases; nucleotides outside the gene matches: 6. The germline V gene encodes CDR1 SGHNT and CDR2 YYREEE (reference sequence). The DNA of the CDR3 is TGTGCCAGCAGCTTGGTCCTAGCGGGAGGGCCCGATGAGCAGTTCTTC. Translating it yields CASSLVLAGGPDEQFF.

V gene TRBV5-4 combines with J gene TRBJ2-5, with 8 bases lining up with TRBD2. After removal of 3 bases from V and 2 bases from J, the junction contained 6 bases not matched to a gene. CDR1 and CDR2 (germline): SGHNT, YYREEE (reference sequence). The CDR3 covers 15 residues. In DNA form, the CDR3 reads TGTGCCAGCAGCTACCCTGCGGGAGGACAAGAGACCCAGTACTTC. Amino acid sequence: CASSYPAGGQETQYF.

The chain combines TRBV6-1 with TRBJ2-7; unclear D gene. Trimming removed 10 bases at V and 3 bases at J, with 16 bases between. In germline, CDR1 is MNHNS, CDR2 SASEGT. The CDR3 runs 13 residues. The CDR3 region is CATERVPYYEQYF. CDR3 DNA: TGTGCCACTGAAAGAGTACCCTACTACGAGCAGTACTTC.